This TCR beta chain appears in the sequencing data of a study of OX40 agonist ivuxolimab in advanced cancers. V dropped 5 bases and J dropped 4; count of bases not matched to a gene: 4. There are 13 residues in the CDR3. CDR1 and CDR2 from the germline V gene are SNHLY and FYNNEI. Using immunoSEQ multiplex PCR, the repertoire was profiled, and TCRdb retains in-frame clones only, with some absent. The table records 45,000 to 50,000 clones, approximately 86% of them present only once. The rearrangement links TRBV2 to TRBJ1-2; TRBD1 matches 7 bases. This TCR came from an adult with an advanced solid tumor such as melanoma, head and neck, liver or kidney cancer. This sample comprised CD4+ or CD8+ T cells sorted from blood, obtained in a trial of the OX40 agonist ivuxolimab. Written as DNA, the CDR3 is TGTGCCAGCAGTAAACAGGGGAGCTATGGCTACACCTTC. Residues: CASSKQGSYGYTF.